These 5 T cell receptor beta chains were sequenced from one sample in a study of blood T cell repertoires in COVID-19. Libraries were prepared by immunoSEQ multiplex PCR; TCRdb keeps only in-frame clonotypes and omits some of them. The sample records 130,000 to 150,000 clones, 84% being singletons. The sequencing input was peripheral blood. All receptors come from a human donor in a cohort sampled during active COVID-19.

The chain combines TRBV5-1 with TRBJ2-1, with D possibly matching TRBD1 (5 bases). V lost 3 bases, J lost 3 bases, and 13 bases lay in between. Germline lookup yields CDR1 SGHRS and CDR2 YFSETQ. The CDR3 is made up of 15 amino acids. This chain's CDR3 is CASSSVGRDYNEQFF. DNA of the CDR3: TGCGCCAGCAGCTCAGTTGGCAGGGACTACAATGAGCAGTTCTTC.

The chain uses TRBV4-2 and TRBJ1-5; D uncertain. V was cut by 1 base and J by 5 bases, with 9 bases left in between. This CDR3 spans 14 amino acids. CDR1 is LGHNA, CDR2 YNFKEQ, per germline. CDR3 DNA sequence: TGTGCCAGCAGCCAAGGTTCCGTCGATCAGCCCCAGCATTTT. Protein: CASSQGSVDQPQHF.

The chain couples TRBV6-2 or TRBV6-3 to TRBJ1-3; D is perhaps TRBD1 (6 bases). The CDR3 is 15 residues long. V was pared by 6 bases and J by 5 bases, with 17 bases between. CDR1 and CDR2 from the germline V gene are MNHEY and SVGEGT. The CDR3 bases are TGTGCCAGCAGCGTAACAGGGCTCACCAGAAACACCATATATTTT. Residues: CASSVTGLTRNTIYF.

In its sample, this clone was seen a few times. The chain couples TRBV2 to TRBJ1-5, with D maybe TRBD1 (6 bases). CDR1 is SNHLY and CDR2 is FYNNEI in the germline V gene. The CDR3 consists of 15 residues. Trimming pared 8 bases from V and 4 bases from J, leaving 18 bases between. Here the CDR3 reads CASGKQGVSNQPQHF. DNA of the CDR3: TGTGCCAGCGGTAAACAGGGCGTTTCGAATCAGCCCCAGCATTTT. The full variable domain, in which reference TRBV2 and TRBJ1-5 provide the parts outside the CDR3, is EPEVTQTPSHQVTQMGQEVILRCVPISNHLYFYWYRQILGQKVEFLVSFYNNEISEKSEIFDDQFSVERPDGSNFTLKIRSTKLEDSAMYFCASGKQGVSNQPQHFGDGTRLSIL.

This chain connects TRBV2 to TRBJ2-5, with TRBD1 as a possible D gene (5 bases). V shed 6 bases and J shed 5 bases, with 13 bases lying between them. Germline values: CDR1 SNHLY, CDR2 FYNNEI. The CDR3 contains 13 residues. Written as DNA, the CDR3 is TGTGCCAGCAGGGATGGGGCGGTGGAGACCCAGTACTTC. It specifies CASRDGAVETQYF.